This TCR beta chain was profiled in a study of T cell responses to AZD1222 COVID-19 vaccine. Study as a whole: Analysis merged second doses at about 4 or about 12 weeks. The study's findings and limits: Clonal diversity was possibly underestimated, and white British individuals and females predominated among donors. Across the whole spike, CD4 TCRs peaked at regions 160-218 and 743-854. Unmutated variant regions are reportedly targeted by nearly half of spike-specific TCRs.

Notes on this clone: What it recognizes is unknown.

The assay was immunoSEQ multiplex PCR, and TCRdb's table has in-frame clones only and misses some. Among under 150,000 clones, just over 90% were seen once, and the ten largest hold 5.1%. V was pared by 4 bases and J by 0 bases, with 10 bases between. CDR3 length: 14 residues. Germline CDR1 SGHDT, CDR2 YYEEEE. This chain connects TRBV5-6 to TRBJ1-1, with D hard to call. Sequencing was performed on peripheral blood, taken on day 0 of AZD1222 vaccination. The receptor was isolated from an adult in good health. In nucleotides, the CDR3 is TGTGCCAGCAGCCGCGGGCGGATGAACACTGAAGCTTTCTTT. This sequence encodes CASSRGRMNTEAFF.